The clone carrying this TCR beta chain has just one count. Its antigen is as yet unknown. Germline V gives CDR1 DFQATT, CDR2 SNEGSKA (reference sequence). The CDR3 has 9 residues. Trimming cost V 3 bases and J 11 bases, with 8 bases left between them. This sample is part of a study of cytomegalovirus exposure and HLA in healthy donors. The wider study: Unique TCR beta sequences numbering some 110 million came from approximately 180 million T cells in an earlier analysis.

The PCR ran on 60 Vbeta and 13 Jbeta primers. This table comes from immunoSEQ multiplex PCR, and its TCRdb copy is limited to in-frame clones, with some not included. The sample holds fewer than 250,000 clones; 60% to 80% are singletons and the top ten take 3.1%. Study-wide results and limits: DRB1 had the most TCR associations and HLA-C the fewest, a later analysis found, with rates varying by HLA locus. Clonal expansion, a later analysis showed, was greater in HLA-associated TCR beta chains than in equally common others. While the bulk of TCR sequences proved rare, some public TCRs turned up in many donors.

J is TRBJ2-7 and V is TRBV20-1, with a tentative D call TRBD2 (6 bases). The sequence derives from a woman aged 25-40 years in good health and CMV-seropositive. The material sequenced was PBMCs. Here the CDR3 reads CSASGSKYF. CDR3 sequence (DNA): TGCAGTGCTAGCGGGAGCAAGTACTTC.